These T cell receptor beta chains were read from a single sample in a study of blood T cell repertoires in COVID-19. Here immunoSEQ multiplex PCR was the method, and the copy in TCRdb shows in-frame clones only, minus some. The sample lists some 350,000 clones, around 82% occurring once. The material sequenced was peripheral blood. These receptors came from a man aged 30-40 years with active or convalescent COVID-19. Each CDR3 is given with its conserved first and last residue. The D gene is left open where the match is weak. Some rows have no size entry. The others give once, few or many, or a class for an expanded clone.

TRBV5-1,TRBJ1-1,TRBD1,once,CASSLGDRGIPTEAFF,TGCGCCAGCAGCTTGGGGGACAGGGGTATTCCCACTGAAGCTTTCTTT
TRBV6-6,TRBJ2-1,-,few,CASSLSGNEQFF,TGTGCCAGCAGCCTTAGCGGAAATGAGCAGTTCTTC
TRBV5-4,TRBJ2-3,TRBD2,-,CASSLGEGPDTQYF,TGTGCCAGCAGCTTGGGGGAGGGGCCAGATACGCAGTATTTT
TRBV29-1,TRBJ2-7,-,-,CSVVWRDRVYF,TGCAGCGTTGTCTGGCGGGATAGAGTGTACTTC
TRBV7-9,TRBJ2-3,-,-,CASSLGSSTDTQYF,TGTGCCAGCAGCTTAGGTTCTAGCACAGATACGCAGTATTTT
TRBV9,TRBJ2-7,-,-,CASSRGQGPASFYEQYF,TGTGCCAGCAGCCGGGGCCAGGGGCCCGCCAGCTTCTACGAGCAGTACTTC
TRBV19,TRBJ2-3,-,-,CATSQSDTQYF,TGTGCCACCTCCCAGTCAGATACGCAGTATTTT
TRBV25-1,TRBJ2-3,-,-,CASSGPGTSPDTQYF,TGTGCCAGCAGTGGACCGGGGACTTCACCCGATACGCAGTATTTT
TRBV27,TRBJ2-7,-,few,CASSSRRGTEYEQYF,TGTGCCAGCAGTTCCCGCCGGGGGACAGAATACGAGCAGTACTTC
TRBV5-5,TRBJ1-4,-,-,CASSALIQAKNNEKLFF,TGTGCCAGCAGCGCGTTAATACAGGCGAAAAATAATGAAAAACTGTTTTTT
TRBV9,TRBJ1-3,-,once,CASSVMGPGNTIYF,TGTGCCAGCAGCGTAATGGGGCCTGGAAACACCATATATTTT
TRBV5-4,TRBJ2-7,-,few,CASSIDTSPTAYEQYF,TGTGCCAGCAGCATCGACACGTCTCCCACGGCCTACGAGCAGTACTTC
TRBV12-3/TRBV12-4,TRBJ1-1,TRBD1,-,CASNPDRGSEAFF,TGTGCCAGCAATCCCGACAGGGGCTCTGAAGCTTTCTTT
TRBV27,TRBJ2-2,-,-,CASYGTQRPPGELFF,TGTGCCAGCTACGGGACACAGCGACCCCCCGGGGAGCTGTTTTTT
TRBV4-3,TRBJ1-2,TRBD1,-,CASSQGWGQGYGYTF,TGCGCCAGCAGCCAAGGTTGGGGACAGGGGTATGGCTACACCTTC
TRBV7-8,TRBJ1-5,-,-,CASGDGTTQPQHF,TGTGCCAGCGGGGATGGGACAACTCAGCCCCAGCATTTT
TRBV7-9,TRBJ1-2,-,-,CASSPPRTSYGYTF,TGTGCCAGCAGCCCCCCACGAACATCCTATGGCTACACCTTC
TRBV4-1,TRBJ1-6,TRBD1,-,CASSPDRGEGSPLHF,TGCGCCAGCAGCCCGGACAGGGGAGAGGGTTCACCCCTCCACTTT
TRBV9,TRBJ2-3,-,-,CASSVGAGALTDTQYF,TGTGCCAGCAGCGTGGGGGCCGGGGCCCTCACAGATACGCAGTATTTT
TRBV24-1,TRBJ2-3,TRBD1,-,CATTHRGGTDTQYF,TGTGCCACCACCCACAGGGGAGGCACAGATACGCAGTATTTT
TRBV5-6,TRBJ2-3,-,-,CATQGYFTDTQYF,TGTGCCACCCAGGGGTACTTCACAGATACGCAGTATTTT
TRBV28,TRBJ1-3,-,-,CASSLPGNTIYF,TGTGCCAGCAGCCTACCAGGAAACACCATATATTTT
TRBV20-1,TRBJ2-5,TRBD2,many,CSASSPSGRVEETQYF,TGCAGTGCTAGTTCTCCTAGCGGGAGGGTGGAAGAGACCCAGTACTTC
TRBV5-4,TRBJ1-6,TRBD1,-,CASSAEPGQARSSSPLHF,TGTGCCAGCAGCGCGGAACCGGGACAGGCTCGATCATCTTCACCCCTCCACTTT
TRBV6-5,TRBJ2-3,-,-,CASRLRGREDTQYF,TGTGCCAGCAGACTCAGGGGTCGGGAAGATACGCAGTATTTT
TRBV28,TRBJ1-4,TRBD1,-,CASSLTRTGNEKLFF,TGTGCCAGCAGTTTAACCAGGACAGGGAATGAAAAACTGTTTTTT
TRBV27,TRBJ1-6,-,-,CASSSHGEAGYNSPLHF,TGTGCCAGCAGCAGCCATGGGGAGGCCGGCTATAATTCACCCCTCCACTTT
TRBV5-6,TRBJ2-7,-,few,CASSRRDGPNHYEQYF,TGTGCCAGCAGCAGGAGGGACGGACCAAACCACTACGAGCAGTACTTC
TRBV5-5,TRBJ2-7,TRBD2,-,CASSSSLAGDYEQYF,TGTGCCAGCAGCTCGAGCCTAGCGGGAGATTACGAGCAGTACTTC
TRBV29-1,TRBJ2-7,TRBD2,-,CSVEDRREGQYEQYF,TGCAGCGTTGAAGACCGACGGGAGGGCCAATACGAGCAGTACTTC
TRBV4-2,TRBJ2-2,TRBD2,-,CASSSRGRTSYGELFF,TGTGCCAGCAGCTCACGGGGCAGGACTAGCTACGGGGAGCTGTTTTTT
TRBV7-2,TRBJ1-3,-,-,CASSLGLLSGNTIYF,TGTGCCAGCAGTCTAGGACTCCTCTCTGGAAACACCATATATTTT
TRBV28,TRBJ2-1,TRBD2,-,CASSVAGFSYNEQFF,TGTGCCAGCAGCGTAGCGGGTTTCTCCTACAATGAGCAGTTCTTC
TRBV11-1,TRBJ2-3,TRBD2,once,CASSLMASGDTQYF,TGTGCCAGCAGCTTAATGGCTAGCGGAGATACGCAGTATTTT
TRBV5-1,TRBJ1-1,-,-,CASSLGGRGNEAFF,TGCGCCAGCAGCTTGGGGGGACGGGGGAATGAAGCTTTCTTT
TRBV19,TRBJ1-5,TRBD1,-,CASSISTGASQPQHF,TGTGCCAGTAGTATTTCGACAGGGGCGAGCCAGCCCCAGCATTTT
TRBV28,TRBJ1-3,-,-,CASSPRDWYSGNTIYF,TGTGCCAGCAGTCCACGGGACTGGTACTCTGGAAACACCATATATTTT
TRBV18,TRBJ1-2,-,-,CASTTQKNYGYTF,TGTGCCAGCACCACACAGAAAAACTATGGCTACACCTTC
TRBV5-1,TRBJ1-1,-,-,CASNEEENTEAFF,TGCGCCAGCAACGAAGAGGAGAACACTGAAGCTTTCTTT
TRBV14,TRBJ2-2,TRBD2,-,CASSQTLKTSGSVGELFF,TGTGCCAGCAGCCAAACCTTAAAGACTAGCGGGAGCGTCGGGGAGCTGTTTTTT
TRBV3-1/TRBV3-2,TRBJ2-3,TRBD2,-,CASSRREGTDTQYF,TGTGCCAGCAGCCGGCGGGAGGGGACAGATACGCAGTATTTT
TRBV7-9,TRBJ1-1,-,once,CASSSRQTGTEAFF,TGTGCCAGCAGCTCAAGACAGACGGGCACTGAAGCTTTCTTT
TRBV7-6,TRBJ2-2,-,-,CASSYGGNTGELFF,TGTGCCAGCAGCTACGGGGGGAACACCGGGGAGCTGTTTTTT
TRBV28,TRBJ1-5,TRBD1,-,CASRYRGPQHF,TGTGCCAGCAGGTACAGGGGGCCCCAGCATTTT
TRBV7-2,TRBJ2-7,TRBD2,-,CASSPRLAGNYEQYF,TGTGCCAGCAGCCCGCGACTAGCGGGGAACTACGAGCAGTACTTC
TRBV10-3,TRBJ2-6,TRBD1,-,CAISEVGQDYSGANVLTF,TGTGCCATCAGTGAGGTGGGACAGGACTACTCTGGGGCCAACGTCCTGACTTTC
TRBV10-2,TRBJ2-2,-,-,CASSELLVARELFF,TGCGCCAGCAGTGAGTTACTAGTAGCCCGGGAGCTGTTTTTT
TRBV7-3,TRBJ2-3,TRBD2,-,CASSASGMADTQYF,TGTGCCAGCAGTGCTAGCGGAATGGCAGATACGCAGTATTTT
TRBV20-1,TRBJ2-5,-,-,CSALVQETQYF,TGCAGTGCTTTAGTACAAGAGACCCAGTACTTC
TRBV29-1,TRBJ1-2,-,-,CSVEDRQGGGYTF,TGCAGCGTTGAAGACAGGCAGGGAGGTGGCTACACCTTC
TRBV15,TRBJ2-5,TRBD2,-,CATSRGGAGGLGTQYF,TGTGCCACCAGCAGAGGAGGAGCGGGGGGCCTCGGGACCCAGTACTTC
TRBV30,TRBJ2-7,TRBD2,-,CAWDSGRADEQYF,TGTGCCTGGGATAGCGGGAGGGCCGACGAGCAGTACTTC
TRBV5-1,TRBJ2-1,-,-,CASRIGGNEQFF,TGCGCCAGCAGGATCGGGGGCAATGAGCAGTTCTTC
TRBV19,TRBJ1-2,TRBD1,-,CASSRDRDYGYTF,TGTGCCAGTAGCCGGGACAGGGACTATGGCTACACCTTC
TRBV5-5,TRBJ1-4,-,-,CASSSQRGGEKLFF,TGTGCCAGCAGCTCGCAGAGGGGGGGAGAAAAACTGTTTTTT
TRBV7-9,TRBJ1-5,-,-,CASSFGPSNQPQHF,TGTGCCAGCAGCTTTGGGCCCAGTAATCAGCCCCAGCATTTT